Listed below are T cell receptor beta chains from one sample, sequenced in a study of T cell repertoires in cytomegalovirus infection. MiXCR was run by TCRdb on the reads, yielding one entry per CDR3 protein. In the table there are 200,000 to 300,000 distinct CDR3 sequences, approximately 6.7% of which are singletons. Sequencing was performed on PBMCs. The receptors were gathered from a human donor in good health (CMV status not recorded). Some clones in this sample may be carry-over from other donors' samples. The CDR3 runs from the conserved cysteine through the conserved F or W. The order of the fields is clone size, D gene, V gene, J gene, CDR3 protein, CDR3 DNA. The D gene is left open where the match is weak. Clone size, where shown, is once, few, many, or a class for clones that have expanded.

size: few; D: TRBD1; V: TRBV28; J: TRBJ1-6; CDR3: CASSPPWQGAVDSPLHF; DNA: TGTGCCAGCAGTCCCCCATGGCAGGGGGCCGTGGATTCACCCCTCCACTTT
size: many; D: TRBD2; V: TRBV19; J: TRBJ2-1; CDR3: CASSPRLAGGFNEQFF; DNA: TGTGCCAGTAGTCCGAGACTAGCGGGGGGCTTCAATGAGCAGTTCTTC
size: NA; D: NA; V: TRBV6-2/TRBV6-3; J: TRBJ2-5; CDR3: CASSRPTDRETQYF; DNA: TGTGCCAGCAGTCGCCCTACCGATCGGGAGACCCAGTACTTC
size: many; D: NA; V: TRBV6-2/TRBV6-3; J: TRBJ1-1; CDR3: CASDRTAMNTEAFF; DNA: TGTGCCAGCGACCGGACAGCCATGAACACTGAAGCTTTCTTT
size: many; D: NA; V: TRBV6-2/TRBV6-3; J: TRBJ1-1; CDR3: CASRQDGYTEAFF; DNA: TGTGCCAGCAGACAAGACGGGTACACTGAAGCTTTCTTT
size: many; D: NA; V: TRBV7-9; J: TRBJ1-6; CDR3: CASSSGQLDYNSPLHF; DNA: TGTGCCAGCAGCTCCGGGCAGCTTGACTATAATTCACCCCTCCACTTT
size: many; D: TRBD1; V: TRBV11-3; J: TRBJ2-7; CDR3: CASSRGQGYEQYF; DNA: TGTGCCAGCAGCCGAGGACAGGGCTACGAGCAGTACTTC
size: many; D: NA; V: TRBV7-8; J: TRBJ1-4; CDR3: CASSSPRGGSDEKLFF; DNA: TGTGCCAGCAGCTCCCCTAGGGGGGGTAGTGATGAAAAACTGTTTTTT
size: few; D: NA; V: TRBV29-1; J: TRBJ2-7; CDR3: CSAIIYGDYEQYF; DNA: TGCAGCGCTATCATCTATGGAGACTACGAGCAGTACTTC
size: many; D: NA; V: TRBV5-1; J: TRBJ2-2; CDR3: CASTLSTAATGELFF; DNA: TGCGCCAGCACCCTTTCGACAGCGGCCACCGGGGAGCTGTTTTTT
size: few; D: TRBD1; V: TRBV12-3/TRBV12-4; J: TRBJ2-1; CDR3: CASRSKRDSSYNEQFF; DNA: TGTGCCAGCAGGTCCAAGAGGGACAGCTCCTACAATGAGCAGTTCTTC
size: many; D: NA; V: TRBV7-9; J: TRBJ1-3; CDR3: CATDRSSGNTIYF; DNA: TGTGCCACAGACAGGAGCTCTGGAAACACCATATATTTT
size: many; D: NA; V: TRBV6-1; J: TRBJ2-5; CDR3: CASRGDPGETQYF; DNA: TGTGCCAGCAGAGGGGACCCGGGAGAGACCCAGTACTTC
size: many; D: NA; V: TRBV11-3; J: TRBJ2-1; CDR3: CASSPRTGHNEQFF; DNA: TGTGCCAGCAGCCCTCGAACAGGGCACAATGAGCAGTTCTTC
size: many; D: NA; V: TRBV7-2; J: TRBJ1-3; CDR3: CASSSSGDTIYF; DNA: TGTGCCAGCAGCTCCTCCGGGGACACCATATATTTT
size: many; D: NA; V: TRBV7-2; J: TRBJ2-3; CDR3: CASSLEKSRTQYF; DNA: TGTGCCAGCAGCTTAGAAAAAAGTCGAACGCAGTATTTT
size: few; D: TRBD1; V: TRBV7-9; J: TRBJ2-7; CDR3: CASSLIAGQGGYEQYF; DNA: TGTGCCAGCAGCTTAATTGCGGGACAGGGGGGATACGAGCAGTACTTC
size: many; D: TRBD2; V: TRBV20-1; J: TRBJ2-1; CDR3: CSARDSERGADYNEQFF; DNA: TGCAGTGCTAGAGATTCGGAGCGGGGGGCAGATTACAATGAGCAGTTCTTC
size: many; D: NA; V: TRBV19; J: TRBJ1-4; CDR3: CASSPGRRSTNEKLFF; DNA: TGTGCCAGTAGTCCCGGGAGGCGGTCGACTAATGAAAAACTGTTTTTT
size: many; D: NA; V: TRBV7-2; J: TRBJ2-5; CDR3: CASSPRASAEETQYF; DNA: TGTGCCAGCAGCCCCCGGGCTAGCGCCGAAGAGACCCAGTACTTC
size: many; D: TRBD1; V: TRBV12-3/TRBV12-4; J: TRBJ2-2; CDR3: CASRTGTGDTGELFF; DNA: TGTGCCAGCAGGACCGGGACAGGGGACACCGGGGAGCTGTTTTTT
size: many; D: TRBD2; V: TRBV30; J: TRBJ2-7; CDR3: CAWSRSGTTRSYEQYF; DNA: TGTGCCTGGAGTCGGTCTGGGACTACCCGCTCCTACGAGCAGTACTTC
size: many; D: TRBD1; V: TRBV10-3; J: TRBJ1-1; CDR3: CALQGAGTEAFF; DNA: TGTGCCCTACAGGGGGCCGGGACTGAAGCTTTCTTT
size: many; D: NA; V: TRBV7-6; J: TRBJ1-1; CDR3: CASSLAVLEGQAFF; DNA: TGTGCCAGCAGCTTAGCGGTTTTGGAGGGTCAGGCTTTCTTT
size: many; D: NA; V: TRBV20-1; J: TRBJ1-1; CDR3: CSAPDGTRAEAFF; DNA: TGCAGTGCTCCAGACGGGACACGGGCTGAAGCTTTCTTT
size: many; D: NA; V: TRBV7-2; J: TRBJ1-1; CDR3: CASSIRGEAFF; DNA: TGTGCCAGCAGCATCCGGGGAGAAGCTTTCTTT
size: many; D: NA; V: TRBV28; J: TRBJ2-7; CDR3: CASSLNQGAEQYF; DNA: TGTGCCAGCAGTTTAAACCAGGGCGCGGAGCAGTACTTC
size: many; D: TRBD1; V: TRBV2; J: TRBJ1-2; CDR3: CASTMTGDRGYTF; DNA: TGTGCCAGCACTATGACAGGGGATCGTGGCTACACCTTC
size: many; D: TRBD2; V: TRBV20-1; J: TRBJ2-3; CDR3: CSARDLLGTSGGSTDTQYF; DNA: TGCAGTGCTAGAGATCTCCTGGGGACTAGCGGGGGTAGCACAGATACGCAGTATTTT
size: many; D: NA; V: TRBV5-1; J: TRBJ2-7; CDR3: CASSLRWRGTYEQYF; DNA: TGCGCCAGCAGCTTGCGGTGGCGTGGGACGTACGAGCAGTACTTC
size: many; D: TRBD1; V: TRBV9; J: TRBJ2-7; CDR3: CASSMGQDSYEQYF; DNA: TGTGCCAGCAGCATGGGACAGGACTCCTACGAGCAGTACTTC
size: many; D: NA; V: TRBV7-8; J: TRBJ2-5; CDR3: CASSLNRDAATQYF; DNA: TGTGCCAGCAGCCTGAACCGGGACGCGGCGACCCAGTACTTC
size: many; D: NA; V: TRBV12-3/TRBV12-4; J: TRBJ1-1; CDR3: CASSLAFGMMNTEAFF; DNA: TGTGCCAGCAGTTTAGCTTTCGGTATGATGAACACTGAAGCTTTCTTT
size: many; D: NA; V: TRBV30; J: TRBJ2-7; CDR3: CAWRGPFYEQYF; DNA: TGTGCCTGGAGGGGCCCCTTTTACGAGCAGTACTTC
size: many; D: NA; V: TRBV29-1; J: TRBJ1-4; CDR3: CSVEVFGFKEKLFF; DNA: TGCAGCGTTGAGGTCTTTGGGTTCAAGGAAAAACTGTTTTTT
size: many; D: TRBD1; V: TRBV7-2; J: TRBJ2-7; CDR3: CASSSYTGTGSYEQYF; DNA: TGTGCCAGCAGCTCTTACACCGGGACAGGGTCCTACGAGCAGTACTTC
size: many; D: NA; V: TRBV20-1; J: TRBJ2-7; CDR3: CSARDIGSGYEQYF; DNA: TGCAGTGCTAGAGATATTGGTAGCGGATACGAGCAGTACTTC
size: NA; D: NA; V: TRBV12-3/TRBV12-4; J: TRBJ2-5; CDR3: CASSHSEGGIGQETQYF; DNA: TGTGCCAGCAGCCACTCAGAGGGGGGGATTGGCCAAGAGACCCAGTACTTC
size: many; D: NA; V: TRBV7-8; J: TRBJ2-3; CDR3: CASSQGGVTDTQYF; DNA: TGTGCCAGCAGTCAGGGGGGCGTCACAGATACGCAGTATTTT
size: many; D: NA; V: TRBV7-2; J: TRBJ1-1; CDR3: CASSSSGGSEAFF; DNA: TGTGCCAGCAGCTCTAGCGGGGGTTCCGAAGCTTTCTTT
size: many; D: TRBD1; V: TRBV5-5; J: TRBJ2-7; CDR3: CASTTRQGPYEQYF; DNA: TGTGCCAGCACCACTAGACAGGGGCCCTACGAGCAGTACTTC
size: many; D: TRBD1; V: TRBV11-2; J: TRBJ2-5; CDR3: CASSVGVLWTGEETQYF; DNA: TGTGCCAGCAGCGTAGGGGTTCTATGGACAGGGGAAGAGACCCAGTACTTC
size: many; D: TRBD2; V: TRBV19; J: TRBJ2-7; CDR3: CASSMRTSNSEQYF; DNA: TGTGCCAGTAGTATGAGGACTAGTAATTCCGAGCAGTACTTC
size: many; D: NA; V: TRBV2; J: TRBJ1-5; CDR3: CASTSVLNQPQHF; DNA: TGTGCCAGCACATCTGTACTCAATCAGCCCCAGCATTTT
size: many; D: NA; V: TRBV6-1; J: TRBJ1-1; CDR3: CASSSGELVRLNTEAFF; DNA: TGTGCCAGCAGTTCCGGGGAGTTAGTCCGATTGAACACTGAAGCTTTCTTT
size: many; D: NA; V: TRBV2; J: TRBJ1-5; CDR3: CASSGDSNQPQHF; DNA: TGTGCCAGCAGTGGGGATAGCAATCAGCCCCAGCATTTT
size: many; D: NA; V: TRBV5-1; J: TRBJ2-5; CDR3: CASSLEAGQGETQYF; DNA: TGCGCCAGCAGCTTGGAGGCAGGTCAGGGAGAGACCCAGTACTTC
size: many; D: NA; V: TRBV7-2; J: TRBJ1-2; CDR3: CASSPRGGVGGYTF; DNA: TGTGCCAGCAGCCCAAGAGGGGGGGTAGGCGGCTACACCTTC
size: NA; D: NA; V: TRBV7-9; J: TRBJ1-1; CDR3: CANSLPGENTEAFF; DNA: TGTGCCAACAGCCTACCAGGGGAGAACACTGAAGCTTTCTTT
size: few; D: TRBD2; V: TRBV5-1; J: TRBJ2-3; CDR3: CASSPPSSGGPDTQYF; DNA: TGCGCCAGCAGCCCACCGTCTAGCGGGGGTCCAGATACGCAGTATTTT
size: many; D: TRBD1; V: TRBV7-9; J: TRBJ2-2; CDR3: CASSGGQVNSNTGELFF; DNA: TGTGCCAGCAGTGGAGGACAGGTGAATTCAAACACCGGGGAGCTGTTTTTT
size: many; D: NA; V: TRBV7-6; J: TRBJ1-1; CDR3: CASSLATGQNTEAFF; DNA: TGTGCCAGCAGCTTAGCGACGGGGCAGAACACTGAAGCTTTCTTT
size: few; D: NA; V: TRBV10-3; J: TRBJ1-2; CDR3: CAISESVVNYGYTF; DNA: TGTGCCATCAGTGAGTCTGTGGTTAACTATGGCTACACCTTC
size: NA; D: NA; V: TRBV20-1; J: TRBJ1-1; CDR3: CSARARSNTEAFF; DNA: TGCAGTGCTAGAGCAAGGTCGAACACTGAAGCTTTCTTT
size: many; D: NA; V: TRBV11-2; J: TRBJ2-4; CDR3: CASSLEGADKNIQYF; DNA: TGTGCCAGCAGCTTGGAGGGCGCGGACAAAAACATTCAGTACTTC